One and the same sample provided the 9 T cell receptor beta chains below, sequenced in a study of blood T cell repertoires in COVID-19. Assay used: immunoSEQ multiplex PCR; TCRdb lists only in-frame clones, some missing. The sample has under 250,000 clones; 84% are singletons. The sample comprised peripheral blood. The receptors stem from a man aged 50-59 years with acute or convalescent COVID-19.

This clone was seen a single time. The gene calls are TRBV27 and TRBJ2-2; D may be TRBD2 (6 bases). The length of the CDR3 is 19 residues. The V end was cut by 6 bases, the J end by 4 bases, with 27 bases between. The germline V gene has CDR1 MNHEY and CDR2 SMNVEV (reference sequence). This chain's CDR3 is CASSRSTLERERVTGELFF. In DNA form, the CDR3 reads TGTGCCAGCAGCCGCTCAACCCTTGAACGGGAGAGGGTCACCGGGGAGCTGTTTTTT.

The V and J genes are TRBV5-1 and TRBJ1-2; D perhaps matches TRBD1 (5 bases). In germline, CDR1 is SGHRS, CDR2 YFSETQ. The CDR3 is 12 amino acids. V was shortened by 4 bases and J by 2 bases, with 6 bases between the two germline ends. This CDR3 reads CASSGGNYGYTF. The CDR3 nucleotides read TGCGCCAGCAGCGGGGGGAACTATGGCTACACCTTC.

The gene calls are TRBV29-1 and TRBJ1-2; TRBD1 might be the D (6 bases). Germline V gene data show CDR1 as SQVTM and CDR2 as ANQGSEA. The V and J ends lost 4 bases and 9 bases respectively, with 15 bases between them. The CDR3 is 12 residues long. The CDR3 reads CSVARQEMSYTF. In nucleotides, the CDR3 is TGCAGCGTTGCCCGACAGGAAATGAGCTACACCTTC.

This chain joins TRBV10-3 and TRBJ1-1; tentative D call: TRBD1 (6 bases). The CDR3 length is 15 residues. Looked up from germline, CDR1 is ENHRY and CDR2 is SYGVKD. The V end lost 4 bases, the J end lost 6 bases, and 18 bases lay between the germline ends. CDR3: CAISGVGGPGAEAFF. In nucleotides, the CDR3 is TGTGCCATCAGTGGGGTCGGTGGGCCAGGGGCTGAAGCTTTCTTT.

The chain has TRBV12-3 or TRBV12-4 and TRBJ1-2; 9 bases are a match to TRBD1. J gave up 5 bases and V 3 bases, and 1 base lay outside the gene matches. This CDR3 spans 13 amino acids. CDR3 residues: CASSLTGGYGYTF. CDR3 DNA: TGTGCCAGCAGTTTGACAGGGGGATATGGCTACACCTTC.

The gene calls are TRBV11-2 and TRBJ2-4; 8 bases agree with TRBD1. The CDR3 sequence is 15 residues long. With 5 bases clipped from V and 0 bases from J, the junction kept 3 bases outside the gene matches. The germline V gene has CDR1 SGHAT and CDR2 FQNNGV. The CDR3 loop is CASSRQGLAKNIQYF. Here the CDR3 DNA reads TGTGCCAGCAGCCGACAGGGGCTAGCCAAAAACATTCAGTACTTC.

The genes are TRBV12-3 or TRBV12-4 and TRBJ2-7; D unclear. The CDR3 contains 13 residues. Between the trimmed V and J ends, which lost 3 bases and 5 bases, there was a span of 11 bases. This chain's CDR3 is CASSFVELHEQYF. DNA for the CDR3: TGTGCCAGCAGTTTCGTCGAACTCCACGAGCAGTACTTC.

In the case of this clone: At the DNA level, this CDR3 is encoded by other sequences in the same sample as well. This chain links TRBV5-5 with TRBJ1-1; D unresolved. V was clipped by 1 base and J by 1 base, with 5 bases between them. From germline, CDR1 is SGHKS and CDR2 YYEKEE (reference sequence). This CDR3 contains 13 residues. CDR3 in DNA: TGTGCCAGCAGCTTGACCGGGAACACTGAAGCTTTCTTT. Amino acids: CASSLTGNTEAFF. The full variable domain, completed using reference TRBV5-5 and TRBJ1-1, is DAGVTQSPTHLIKTRGQQVTLRCSPISGHKSVSWYQQVLGQGPQFIFQYYEKEERGRGNFPDRFSARQFPNYSSELNVNALLLGDSALYLCASSLTGNTEAFFGQGTRLTVV.

This chain connects TRBV24-1 to TRBJ1-2, with D hard to call. V was shortened by 0 bases and J by 5 bases, with 9 bases between the two germline ends. CDR1 is KGHDR and CDR2 is SFDVKD in the germline V gene. CDR3 length: 14 amino acids. CDR3 sequence reads: CATSDLNRNYGYTF. CDR3 sequence (DNA): TGTGCCACCAGTGATTTGAACAGAAATTATGGCTACACCTTC.